Listed here are 3 T cell receptor beta chains from one sample, sequenced in a study of response to subunit inactivated influenza vaccine. TCRdb re-derived calls from the RT-PCR reads in MiXCR, one entry per CDR3 protein. The table records about half a million distinct CDR3 sequences, about 25% of them present only once. The source material was CD4+ T cells sorted from PBMCs, sampled about 5 days after vaccination. The receptors come from a man aged 50 or older who received an inactivated influenza vaccine.

The chain uses TRBV20-1 and TRBJ2-2; 10 nucleotides align to TRBD2. The CDR3 covers 17 residues. J lost 2 bases, V lost 1 base, and 7 bases had no gene match. The germline CDR1 and CDR2 sequences are DFQATT and SNEGSKA (reference sequence). The DNA of the CDR3 is TGCAGTGCTAGAGTTACTAGCGGGGACCTCAACACCGGGGAGCTGTTTTTT. Encoded protein: CSARVTSGDLNTGELFF.

The V gene is TRBV24-1, the J gene TRBJ2-5, with 9 bases lining up with TRBD2. The CDR3 runs to 13 residues. Trimming at V came to 7 bases and at J to 4 bases, leaving 3 bases not matched to a gene. CDR1 KGHDR and CDR2 SFDVKD come from the germline V gene. The CDR3: CATRSAGGETQYF. CDR3 DNA sequence: TGTGCCACCAGATCAGCGGGAGGAGAGACCCAGTACTTC.

This clonotype came up a few times. The chain uses TRBV20-1 and TRBJ2-3, with no clear D. The V and J ends lost 4 bases and 0 bases respectively, with 8 bases between them. CDR1 is DFQATT, CDR2 SNEGSKA, per germline (reference sequence). The CDR3 sequence is 13 residues long. The CDR3 sequence is CSANWASTDTQYF. The CDR3 region has the DNA TGCAGTGCTAATTGGGCTAGCACAGATACGCAGTATTTT.